This TCR beta chain is from a study of blood T cell repertoires in COVID-19. Study-wide background: Samples representing acute and convalescent COVID-19 were sourced from the United States, Italy and Spain.

Clones were read by immunoSEQ multiplex PCR, and TCRdb kept only the in-frame ones, dropping some. The sample lists about 240,000 clones, 82% occurring once. Sequenced material: peripheral blood. This receptor was taken from a woman aged 55-69 years with active or convalescent COVID-19.

This CDR3 reads CASSATTGKEGYTF. The CDR3, as DNA: TGTGCCAGTAGCGCTACGACAGGGAAGGAGGGCTACACCTTC. V and J are TRBV19 and TRBJ1-2, with 7 bases identical to TRBD1. The CDR3 totals 14 residues. J lost 8 bases, V lost 6 bases, and 12 bases had no gene match. In germline, CDR1 is LNHDA, CDR2 SQIVND (reference sequence).